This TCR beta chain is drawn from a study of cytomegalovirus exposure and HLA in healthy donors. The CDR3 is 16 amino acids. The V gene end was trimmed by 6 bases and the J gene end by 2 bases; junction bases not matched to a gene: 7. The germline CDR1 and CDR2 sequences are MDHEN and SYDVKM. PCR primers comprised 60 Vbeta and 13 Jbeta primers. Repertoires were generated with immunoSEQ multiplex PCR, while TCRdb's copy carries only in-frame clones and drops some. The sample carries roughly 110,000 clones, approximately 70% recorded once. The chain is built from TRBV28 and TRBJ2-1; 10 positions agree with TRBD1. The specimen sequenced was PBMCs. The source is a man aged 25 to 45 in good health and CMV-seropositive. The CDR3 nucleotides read TGTGCCAGCAGCCCCATGACAGGGGGCCCCTACAATGAGCAGTTCTTC. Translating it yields CASSPMTGGPYNEQFF.